A selection of T cell receptor beta chains follows, all from one sample in a study of T-cell reconstitution after alpha-beta-depleted transplantation in children. TCRdb re-called the PCR reads with MiXCR, one entry per CDR3 protein. The sample consists of about 270,000 distinct CDR3 sequences, approximately 9.6% of them appearing once. The sample consisted of PBMCs from the stem cell graft donor, taken from the stem cell graft. These receptors came from a human donor who donated a stem cell graft to a child with SCID. CDR3s include the opening cysteine and the closing phenylalanine or tryptophan. Fields, in order: CDR3 DNA, CDR3 protein, D gene, clone size, J gene, V gene. The D gene is left open where the match is weak. Some rows mark clone size as missing; the rest say once, few, many or name a class of expanded clone.

CDR3 DNA: TGCAGCGTGGAACGAGGGGGTGGCTACACCTTC
CDR3 protein: CSVERGGGYTF
D gene: NA
clone size: few
J gene: TRBJ1-2
V gene: TRBV29-1

CDR3 DNA: TGTGCCAGCAGCTTCAGGGGTAATACGCAGTATTTT
CDR3 protein: CASSFRGNTQYF
D gene: NA
clone size: NA
J gene: TRBJ2-3
V gene: TRBV7-2

CDR3 DNA: TGCAGCGTTGCAGGTTCTGGCTACACCTTC
CDR3 protein: CSVAGSGYTF
D gene: NA
clone size: few
J gene: TRBJ1-2
V gene: TRBV29-1

CDR3 DNA: TGCGCCAGCAGCTTGGAGGGGAGGCCTTGGGACGGCTACACCTTC
CDR3 protein: CASSLEGRPWDGYTF
D gene: NA
clone size: NA
J gene: TRBJ1-2
V gene: TRBV5-1

CDR3 DNA: TGTGCCAGCACCATCGGGACACGGACGCAGTATTTT
CDR3 protein: CASTIGTRTQYF
D gene: NA
clone size: many
J gene: TRBJ2-3
V gene: TRBV6-2/TRBV6-3

CDR3 DNA: TGTGCCACCAGTGCGGGACACTCCTATGGCTACACCTTC
CDR3 protein: CATSAGHSYGYTF
D gene: NA
clone size: few
J gene: TRBJ1-2
V gene: TRBV24-1

CDR3 DNA: TGTGCCAGCCGGGACAGTGGTCTCCACTTT
CDR3 protein: CASRDSGLHF
D gene: TRBD1
clone size: NA
J gene: TRBJ1-6
V gene: TRBV28

CDR3 DNA: TGTGCCAGCTCACCATTGGGGGCGCCGCGCACAGATACGCAGTATTTT
CDR3 protein: CASSPLGAPRTDTQYF
D gene: NA
clone size: NA
J gene: TRBJ2-3
V gene: TRBV18

CDR3 DNA: TGTGCCAGCAGCGGAGTGGGGGGGGGCAACACTGAAGCTTTCTTT
CDR3 protein: CASSGVGGGNTEAFF
D gene: NA
clone size: few
J gene: TRBJ1-1
V gene: TRBV7-6

CDR3 DNA: TGTGCCAGCAGCTTGGTCGGGGGATTCGATCAGCCCCAGCATTTT
CDR3 protein: CASSLVGGFDQPQHF
D gene: NA
clone size: few
J gene: TRBJ1-5
V gene: TRBV5-5

CDR3 DNA: TGTGCCAGCGGTTCGCTGAGCTCCTACAATGAGCAGTTCTTC
CDR3 protein: CASGSLSSYNEQFF
D gene: NA
clone size: many
J gene: TRBJ2-1
V gene: TRBV7-6

CDR3 DNA: TGCGCCAGCAGTGGAGTAACTAATGAAAAACTGTTTTTT
CDR3 protein: CASSGVTNEKLFF
D gene: NA
clone size: few
J gene: TRBJ1-4
V gene: TRBV10-2

CDR3 DNA: TGTGCCAGCCTAGGACAGGGGGCTTGGGAGCAGTACTTC
CDR3 protein: CASLGQGAWEQYF
D gene: TRBD1
clone size: NA
J gene: TRBJ2-7
V gene: TRBV7-6

CDR3 DNA: TGCGCCAGCAGCGGACGGGACAGGGGAACAGATACGCAGTATTTT
CDR3 protein: CASSGRDRGTDTQYF
D gene: TRBD1
clone size: few
J gene: TRBJ2-3
V gene: TRBV5-1

CDR3 DNA: TGTGCCAGCAGACACTCGGACAGGCTTCGAGAGACCCAGTACTTC
CDR3 protein: CASRHSDRLRETQYF
D gene: NA
clone size: NA
J gene: TRBJ2-5
V gene: TRBV21-1

CDR3 DNA: TGTGCCAGCAGCCAAGAACAAGGACAGCAAGAGACCCAGTACTTC
CDR3 protein: CASSQEQGQQETQYF
D gene: NA
clone size: few
J gene: TRBJ2-5
V gene: TRBV4-2

CDR3 DNA: TGTGCCAGCAGCTACAAGACTAGCGGGAGCACAGATACGCAGTATTTT
CDR3 protein: CASSYKTSGSTDTQYF
D gene: TRBD2
clone size: NA
J gene: TRBJ2-3
V gene: TRBV5-6

CDR3 DNA: TGTGCCAGCAGCGTAGGGACCTTGTTATTCACTGAAGCTTTCTTT
CDR3 protein: CASSVGTLLFTEAFF
D gene: NA
clone size: many
J gene: TRBJ1-1
V gene: TRBV9

CDR3 DNA: TGCGCCAGCAGCGTAGGGCAGAGCTCCTACAATGAGCAGTTCTTC
CDR3 protein: CASSVGQSSYNEQFF
D gene: NA
clone size: NA
J gene: TRBJ2-1
V gene: TRBV5-1

CDR3 DNA: TGTGCCAGCAGCCCACTAGGGGCTGGAAACACCATATATTTT
CDR3 protein: CASSPLGAGNTIYF
D gene: NA
clone size: many
J gene: TRBJ1-3
V gene: TRBV6-1

CDR3 DNA: TGTGCCAGCAGCCGGGACGGGAATCAGCCCCAGCATTTT
CDR3 protein: CASSRDGNQPQHF
D gene: NA
clone size: many
J gene: TRBJ1-5
V gene: TRBV5-4

CDR3 DNA: TGTGCCAGCAGCTTCCCCTCCGGGACAGGGAAACTGTTTTTT
CDR3 protein: CASSFPSGTGKLFF
D gene: TRBD1
clone size: many
J gene: TRBJ2-2
V gene: TRBV6-1

CDR3 DNA: TGTGCCAGCAGCTTCCCACAGGGGCTGGGCGAGCAGTACTTC
CDR3 protein: CASSFPQGLGEQYF
D gene: TRBD1
clone size: NA
J gene: TRBJ2-7
V gene: TRBV7-2

CDR3 DNA: TGTGCCAGCAGCCCACTAGGGACAGGGGGGTCCTACGAGCAGTACTTC
CDR3 protein: CASSPLGTGGSYEQYF
D gene: TRBD1
clone size: NA
J gene: TRBJ2-7
V gene: TRBV7-9

CDR3 DNA: TGTGCCAGCGTCGGGACAGGGGATGGCTACACCTTC
CDR3 protein: CASVGTGDGYTF
D gene: TRBD1
clone size: few
J gene: TRBJ1-2
V gene: TRBV2

CDR3 DNA: TGTGCCACCACGGGGCTAAGGGCGGCCTACACCTTC
CDR3 protein: CATTGLRAAYTF
D gene: NA
clone size: many
J gene: TRBJ1-2
V gene: TRBV10-3

CDR3 DNA: TGCAGCGTGGGGCGTTGGGAAGGCTACACCTTC
CDR3 protein: CSVGRWEGYTF
D gene: NA
clone size: NA
J gene: TRBJ1-2
V gene: TRBV29-1

CDR3 DNA: TGTGCCAGCTGTGGAGTGAACACTGAAGCTTTCTTT
CDR3 protein: CASCGVNTEAFF
D gene: NA
clone size: few
J gene: TRBJ1-1
V gene: TRBV7-9

CDR3 DNA: TGTGCCAGCAGTTTAGACACAGGGATTTTTTCACCCCTCCACTTT
CDR3 protein: CASSLDTGIFSPLHF
D gene: NA
clone size: NA
J gene: TRBJ1-6
V gene: TRBV12-3/TRBV12-4

CDR3 DNA: TGTGCCAGCTCACCATCTGGGGTTCAGCCCCAGCATTTT
CDR3 protein: CASSPSGVQPQHF
D gene: NA
clone size: NA
J gene: TRBJ1-5
V gene: TRBV18

CDR3 DNA: TGTGCCAGCAGTCCTTCGACACAAACCTACGAGCAGTACTTC
CDR3 protein: CASSPSTQTYEQYF
D gene: NA
clone size: NA
J gene: TRBJ2-7
V gene: TRBV6-1

CDR3 DNA: TGCGCCAGCAGCTCAAAGGATACGCAGTATTTT
CDR3 protein: CASSSKDTQYF
D gene: NA
clone size: many
J gene: TRBJ2-3
V gene: TRBV5-1

CDR3 DNA: TGTGCCAGCAGCGTAGGGGGGAACCCCTACGAGCAGTACTTC
CDR3 protein: CASSVGGNPYEQYF
D gene: NA
clone size: few
J gene: TRBJ2-7
V gene: TRBV9

CDR3 DNA: TGTGCCAGCAGTCCAGGTCACCTCTCCTACGAGCAGTACTTC
CDR3 protein: CASSPGHLSYEQYF
D gene: NA
clone size: NA
J gene: TRBJ2-7
V gene: TRBV6-1

CDR3 DNA: TGCAGTGCTTCCGGGACTAGCGGGGGGATGGCGGAGACCCAGTACTTC
CDR3 protein: CSASGTSGGMAETQYF
D gene: TRBD2
clone size: few
J gene: TRBJ2-5
V gene: TRBV20-1

CDR3 DNA: TGTGCCAGCAGCTTAGAACTAGCGGGGGGGTGGGATACGCAGTATTTT
CDR3 protein: CASSLELAGGWDTQYF
D gene: TRBD2
clone size: NA
J gene: TRBJ2-3
V gene: TRBV11-2

CDR3 DNA: TGTGCCAGCAGCTCAGTACAGGGGGCCACTGAAGCTTTCTTT
CDR3 protein: CASSSVQGATEAFF
D gene: TRBD1
clone size: NA
J gene: TRBJ1-1
V gene: TRBV7-9

CDR3 DNA: TGTGCCAGCAGTTTGCCTCCCTACAATGAGCAGTTCTTC
CDR3 protein: CASSLPPYNEQFF
D gene: NA
clone size: many
J gene: TRBJ2-1
V gene: TRBV12-3/TRBV12-4

CDR3 DNA: TGTGCCAGCAGCCCTAGGACAGGGGGCTATGGCTACACCTTC
CDR3 protein: CASSPRTGGYGYTF
D gene: TRBD1
clone size: few
J gene: TRBJ1-2
V gene: TRBV11-2

CDR3 DNA: TGTGCCAGCTCACCACCCGGGACAGCGGGAGGCAATGAGCAGTTCTTC
CDR3 protein: CASSPPGTAGGNEQFF
D gene: TRBD2
clone size: few
J gene: TRBJ2-1
V gene: TRBV18

CDR3 DNA: TGTGCCAGCAGCCGCCGGGACAGGGCGAGGGATGAGCAGTTCTTC
CDR3 protein: CASSRRDRARDEQFF
D gene: TRBD1
clone size: few
J gene: TRBJ2-1
V gene: TRBV11-2

CDR3 DNA: TGTGCCAGCAGTCGGACAGTTCATAGCAATCAGCCCCAGCATTTT
CDR3 protein: CASSRTVHSNQPQHF
D gene: NA
clone size: few
J gene: TRBJ1-5
V gene: TRBV12-3/TRBV12-4

CDR3 DNA: TGTGCCAGCAGCTTAGCACGCGCTAACTATGGCTACACCTTC
CDR3 protein: CASSLARANYGYTF
D gene: NA
clone size: many
J gene: TRBJ1-2
V gene: TRBV7-2

CDR3 DNA: TGCGCCAGCAGCTCGACAGGACAGAGTACCTACGAGCAGTACTTC
CDR3 protein: CASSSTGQSTYEQYF
D gene: NA
clone size: many
J gene: TRBJ2-7
V gene: TRBV5-1

CDR3 DNA: TGTGCCAGCAGTCCCACTACGCTCTATGGCTACACCTTC
CDR3 protein: CASSPTTLYGYTF
D gene: NA
clone size: NA
J gene: TRBJ1-2
V gene: TRBV27

CDR3 DNA: TGTGCCAGCAGCCACAACAGGGGGCCGAACACCGGGGAGCTGTTTTTT
CDR3 protein: CASSHNRGPNTGELFF
D gene: TRBD1
clone size: few
J gene: TRBJ2-2
V gene: TRBV6-1

CDR3 DNA: TGTGCCAGCAGCGGACGGGCTGATATTGAAGCTTTCTTT
CDR3 protein: CASSGRADIEAFF
D gene: NA
clone size: many
J gene: TRBJ1-1
V gene: TRBV9

CDR3 DNA: TGTGCCAGGGGGGGGCTGACTAGCGGGGCCACAGATACGCAGTATTTT
CDR3 protein: CARGGLTSGATDTQYF
D gene: TRBD2
clone size: few
J gene: TRBJ2-3
V gene: TRBV6-1

CDR3 DNA: TGCGCCAGCAGCTTGGGACTAGCGGGGGACCCCACCGGGGAGCTGTTTTTT
CDR3 protein: CASSLGLAGDPTGELFF
D gene: TRBD2
clone size: NA
J gene: TRBJ2-2
V gene: TRBV5-1

CDR3 DNA: TGTGCCAGTAAGCGGGGGGATTACAATGAGCAGTTCTTC
CDR3 protein: CASKRGDYNEQFF
D gene: TRBD2
clone size: many
J gene: TRBJ2-1
V gene: TRBV7-9

CDR3 DNA: TGTGCCAGCAGCTCCGGGACAGGGAACACAGATACGCAGTATTTT
CDR3 protein: CASSSGTGNTDTQYF
D gene: TRBD1
clone size: NA
J gene: TRBJ2-3
V gene: TRBV2

CDR3 DNA: TGCGCCAGCAGCTTGTATGCGGTGGGGCTAGACACAGATACGCAGTATTTT
CDR3 protein: CASSLYAVGLDTDTQYF
D gene: NA
clone size: NA
J gene: TRBJ2-3
V gene: TRBV5-1

CDR3 DNA: TGTGCCAGCAAAGGTAGCGGGGGATCGAGAACCGGGGAGCTGTTTTTT
CDR3 protein: CASKGSGGSRTGELFF
D gene: TRBD2
clone size: few
J gene: TRBJ2-2
V gene: TRBV2

CDR3 DNA: TGTGCCAGCAGCTTGGGGGCGGGTATTGGCAATCAGCCCCAGCATTTT
CDR3 protein: CASSLGAGIGNQPQHF
D gene: NA
clone size: NA
J gene: TRBJ1-5
V gene: TRBV5-6

CDR3 DNA: TGCAGTGCCAGGGACTCGAGGACAGGGCCTAACTATGGCTACACCTTC
CDR3 protein: CSARDSRTGPNYGYTF
D gene: TRBD1
clone size: few
J gene: TRBJ1-2
V gene: TRBV20-1